The following is a TCR beta chain sequence with its context. The trim removed 1 base at V and 4 bases at J, leaving 4 bases unmatched. The CDR3 has 14 amino acids. The germline V gene has CDR1 LGHDT and CDR2 YNNKEL (reference sequence). The entry originates in a study of blood T cell repertoires in COVID-19. Overall study context: The origin of the acute and convalescent COVID-19 samples was the United States, Italy and Spain.

Clones were sequenced by immunoSEQ multiplex PCR, and TCRdb holds only the in-frame ones, with some missing. The sample lists some 45,000 clones; roughly 89% were seen once. V gene TRBV3-1 (or the pseudogene TRBV3-2) combines with J gene TRBJ2-7, with 7 bases fitting TRBD2. This clonotype was sampled from a man in his fifties or sixties with active COVID-19. The sample comprised peripheral blood. CDR3 nucleotide sequence: TGTGCCAGCAGCCAAGGCTCGGGGGGTTACGAGCAGTACTTC. Its translation is CASSQGSGGYEQYF.